Included here is one T cell receptor beta chain sequence, with context. Its target is not known. This sample stems from a study of cytotoxic CD8 clonotypes in ibrutinib-treated CLL. Study details: Within the patient group, approximately 10 were relapsed/refractory and roughly 16 treatment-naive, and some 18 were IGHV unmutated. Recorded responses included around 24 partial and 2 complete; following median 68 months, roughly 15 stayed remitted and about 12 progressed. Broader study findings: Baseline clonality was higher than in age-matched healthy donors and moved in step with circulating CD8+ T-cell counts.

CDR1 and CDR2 from the germline V gene are SGHAT and FQDESV (reference sequence). The V end lost 1 base, the J end lost 5 bases, and 12 bases lay between the germline ends. This CDR3 is 14 amino acids long. Only in-frame clones appear in the TCRdb table, and some are missing; sequencing was by immunoSEQ multiplex PCR. The sample yields approximately 280,000 clones, 65% to 85% seen once. The source is a human donor with chronic lymphocytic leukemia. The starting material was PBMCs, obtained at disease progression, from a patient treated with ibrutinib. The chain carries TRBV11-1 and TRBJ2-7; TRBD1 is a possible D gene (6 bases). CDR3 residues: CASSLDRASHEQYF. The CDR3 DNA reads TGTGCCAGCAGCTTAGACAGGGCATCTCACGAGCAGTACTTC. Complete variable domain (other parts from reference TRBV11-1 and TRBJ2-7): EAEVAQSPRYKITEKSQAVAFWCDPISGHATLYWYRQILGQGPELLVQFQDESVVDDSQLPKDRFSAERLKGVDSTLKIQPAELGDSAMYLCASSLDRASHEQYFGPGTRLTVT.